Below are 23 T cell receptor beta chains sequenced from a single sample in a study of cytomegalovirus exposure and HLA in healthy donors (dated by TCRdb to the late 2010s). Receptor libraries were prepared by the immunoSEQ multiplex PCR assay. The multiplex PCR relied on a mix of 60 forward primers for TCR Vbeta segments and 13 reverse primers for TCR Jbeta segments. TCRdb obtained this table from immuneACCESS and retained in-frame rearrangements with V and J assigned. These tables miss some clones; where compared with another copy, unresolved V genes account for less than half of the shortfall, and the remainder is unexplained. A total of hundreds of thousands of clones appear in this sample, roughly 90% of them only once. In total, the top ten clones hold 2% to 3% of the sample. Sequencing input: PBMCs. The receptors derive from a woman aged 18-29 years in good health and CMV-seronegative.

The rearrangement links TRBV5-1 to TRBJ2-2; TRBD1 might be the D (6 bases). Germline CDR1 SGHRS, CDR2 YFSETQ. The CDR3 contains 17 residues. V lost 0 bases and J 4 bases, leaving 16 bases between the germline ends. CDR3 coding DNA: TGCGCCAGCAGCTTGGAGGCAGGGGCTAGAGGCACCGGGGAGCTGTTTTTT. Amino acids: CASSLEAGARGTGELFF.

The chain employs TRBV19 and TRBJ1-5, with a possible D match to TRBD1 (6 bases). The CDR3 sequence is 15 residues long. V was cut by 1 base and J by 1 base, with 8 bases left in between. Per germline, CDR1 LNHDA and CDR2 SQIVND (reference sequence). Here the CDR3 DNA reads TGTGCCAGTAGTATAGTGGGGGCCAGCAATCAGCCCCAGCATTTT. Its protein product is CASSIVGASNQPQHF.

V is TRBV27 and J is TRBJ1-2; TRBD1 might be the D (5 bases). The CDR3 is 14 residues long. The germline V gene has CDR1 MNHEY and CDR2 SMNVEV (reference sequence). Trimming took 8 bases from V and 5 from J, leaving 18 bases between them. CDR3 DNA: TGTGCCAGCGGCGGGACGGCGGAGTTATATGGCTACACCTTC. Protein sequence: CASGGTAELYGYTF.

This rearrangement joins TRBV2 to TRBJ1-5; D might be TRBD1 (5 bases). CDR3 length: 13 residues. Germline CDR1 SNHLY, CDR2 FYNNEI. Trimming left V 11 bases short and J 3 bases short, with 14 bases between. CDR3 nucleotides: TGTGCCGGCGGGGCCTTCCTCAATCAGCCCCAGCATTTT. Residues: CAGGAFLNQPQHF.

This clone was picked up a small number of times. The chain carries TRBV9 and TRBJ1-2; D is possibly TRBD1 (6 bases). Trimming took off 3 bases at V and 5 bases at J, with 17 bases between the two ends. CDR3 length equals 15 residues. From germline, CDR1 is SGDLS and CDR2 YYNGEE. CDR3 DNA: TGTGCCAGCAGCGAAACAGGGCTAGGGGCTTATGGCTACACCTTC. Protein product: CASSETGLGAYGYTF. Based on the CDR3 plus reference TRBV9 and TRBJ1-2, the full variable domain is DSGVTQTPKHLITATGQRVTLRCSPRSGDLSVYWYQQSLDQGLQFLIQYYNGEERAKGNILERFSAQQFPDLHSELNLSSLELGDSALYFCASSETGLGAYGYTFGSGTRLTVV.

CDR3 in DNA: TGCGCCAGCAGCCAAGATGTAGCGGGGACTAGCGGGTGGACCTACGAGCAGTACTTC. Its translation: CASSQDVAGTSGWTYEQYF. The chain recombines TRBV4-1 with TRBJ2-7; 12 nucleotides match TRBD2. J was trimmed by 2 bases and V by 0 bases; bases with no gene match: 11. The CDR3 totals 19 residues. CDR1 is MGHRA, CDR2 YSYEKL, per germline.

For the CDR3, the DNA is TGCGCCAGCAGCCAACCTAGCGGGGAAGAGACCCAGTACTTC. As protein: CASSQPSGEETQYF. The rearrangement links TRBV5-1 to TRBJ2-5; 9 bases are shared with TRBD2. CDR1 is SGHRS and CDR2 is YFSETQ in the germline V gene. The CDR3 is 14 amino acids. Trimming removed 4 bases from V and 3 bases from J; junction bases left unmatched: 4.

The gene calls are TRBV30 and TRBJ2-5; a weak D match, TRBD2 (6 bases). Trimming removed 0 bases from V and 3 bases from J, with 11 bases in between. Germline lookup yields CDR1 GTSNPN and CDR2 SVGIG (reference sequence). The CDR3 covers 14 residues. CDR3 in DNA: TGTGCCTGGAGTGTTCCAGGGAGGAAAGAGACCCAGTACTTC. Its translation: CAWSVPGRKETQYF. Based on the CDR3 plus reference TRBV30 and TRBJ2-5, the full variable domain is SQTIHQWPATLVQPVGSPLSLECTVEGTSNPNLYWYRQAAGRGLQLLFYSVGIGQISSEVPQNLSASRPQDRQFILSSKKLLLSDSGFYLCAWSVPGRKETQYFGPGTRLLVL.

J is TRBJ2-3 and V is TRBV13; a possible D gene is TRBD2 (5 bases). The CDR3 spans 15 residues. Germline lookup yields CDR1 PRHDT and CDR2 FYEKMQ (reference sequence). The V and J ends lost 0 bases and 1 base respectively, with 8 bases between them. CDR3 bases: TGTGCCAGCAGCTTAGGGGACTTTCGCACAGATACGCAGTATTTT. This translates into CASSLGDFRTDTQYF. The full variable domain, its missing parts supplied by reference TRBV13 and TRBJ2-3, is AAGVIQSPRHLIKEKRETATLKCYPIPRHDTVYWYQQGPGQDPQFLISFYEKMQSDKGSIPDRFSAQQFSDYHSELNMSSLELGDSALYFCASSLGDFRTDTQYFGPGTRLTVL.

Only a few counts were recorded for this clone. V usage is TRBV29-1 and J usage is TRBJ1-2, with TRBD1 matching 7 bases. V lost 1 base and J lost 6; bases outside the gene matches: 8. CDR3 size: 14 residues. Germline CDR1 SQVTM, CDR2 ANQGSEA. The CDR3 DNA reads as TGCAGCGTTGAAGCCCCTCGGGACAGCCATGGCTACACCTTC. This gives the protein CSVEAPRDSHGYTF.

The gene calls are TRBV6-5 and TRBJ2-7; a weak D match, TRBD2 (6 bases). The CDR3 is 14 amino acids. Per germline, CDR1 MNHEY and CDR2 SVGAGI. With 4 bases removed from V and 1 base from J, the gap between germline ends came to 11 bases. CDR3 sequence (DNA): TGTGCCAGCAGTTTAGGGGACTTTTCCTACGAGCAGTACTTC. The encoded protein is CASSLGDFSYEQYF.

The J gene is TRBJ2-7, the V gene TRBV5-1; D perhaps matches TRBD2 (6 bases). Looked up from germline, CDR1 is SGHRS and CDR2 is YFSETQ. With 3 bases removed from V and 0 bases from J, the gap between germline ends came to 19 bases. The CDR3 contains 17 residues. The CDR3: CASSWRFRDSFSYEQYF. The CDR3, as DNA: TGCGCCAGCAGCTGGAGGTTCCGGGACTCGTTCTCCTACGAGCAGTACTTC. Together with reference TRBV5-1 and TRBJ2-7, the CDR3 gives the full variable domain: KAGVTQTPRYLIKTRGQQVTLSCSPISGHRSVSWYQQTPGQGLQFLFEYFSETQRNKGNFPGRFSGRQFSNSRSEMNVSTLELGDSALYLCASSWRFRDSFSYEQYFGPGTRLTVT.

The chain combines TRBV6-5 with TRBJ1-2; D uncertain. The CDR3 runs 13 residues. Germline assignment: CDR1 MNHEY and CDR2 SVGAGI. Trimming pared 4 bases from V and 0 bases from J, leaving 6 bases between. Here the CDR3 DNA reads TGTGCCAGCAGTTTGGGAGCTAACTATGGCTACACCTTC. Its protein product is CASSLGANYGYTF.

Worth noting for this clone: Other DNA variants within this sample encode the same CDR3. CDR3 nucleotides: TGCGCCAGCAGCTTGGCACTAGCGGGGGGCACAGATACGCAGTATTTT. It encodes CASSLALAGGTDTQYF. The chain couples TRBV5-1 to TRBJ2-3; 11 bases agree with TRBD2. CDR1 is SGHRS and CDR2 is YFSETQ in the germline V gene. V lost 0 bases, J lost 1 base, and 1 base stayed unmatched. CDR3 length: 16 amino acids.

The chain has TRBV11-2 and TRBJ1-1, with D possibly being TRBD1 (5 bases). The CDR3 consists of 12 residues. Germline CDR1 SGHAT, CDR2 FQNNGV. The V and J ends lost 5 bases and 5 bases respectively, with 9 bases between them. The CDR3 region has the DNA TGTGCCAGCAGCCCAGGGTGGACTGAAGCTTTCTTT. It is translated as CASSPGWTEAFF.

For this clone: One junction end does not reproduce the germline sequence, and a read error may be involved. The same CDR3 also results from other DNA sequences found in this sample. The rearrangement uses TRBV5-1 and TRBJ1-6; D is possibly TRBD1 (6 bases). The germline V gene has CDR1 SGHRS and CDR2 YFSETQ. This CDR3 has 15 residues. This CDR3 reads CASSPGQNLNSPLHF. For the CDR3, the DNA is TGCGCCAGCAGCCCTGGACAGAATCTTAATTCCCCCCTCCACTTT.

The chain joins TRBV18 to TRBJ1-1; 9 bases agree with TRBD1. Germline CDR1 and CDR2: KGHSH and LQKENI. The CDR3 consists of 15 residues. The junction had 13 bases not matched to a gene; V was cut back by 6 bases and J by 8 bases. Here the CDR3 DNA reads TGTGCCAGCTCTTTTACGGACAGGGGTGTCGTCGAAGCTTTCTTT. This encodes CASSFTDRGVVEAFF.

The chain employs TRBV18 and TRBJ2-3; weak D call: TRBD2 (5 bases). This CDR3 contains 14 residues. The V end was cut by 3 bases, the J end by 3 bases, with 10 bases between. Germline assignment: CDR1 KGHSH and CDR2 LQKENI. CDR3 DNA: TGTGCCAGCTCACCCCTAGCTAGTACAGATACGCAGTATTTT. Translation: CASSPLASTDTQYF.

The rearrangement uses TRBV11-2 and TRBJ1-2; D is uncertain. The CDR3 length is 13 residues. Trimming cost V 1 base and J 1 base, with 4 bases left between them. Germline V gene lookup returns CDR1 SGHAT and CDR2 FQNNGV. This CDR3 reads CASSLGINYGYTF. The CDR3 DNA is TGTGCCAGCAGCTTAGGTATTAACTATGGCTACACCTTC.

The chain's CDR3 is CASSTAGTGSYEQYF. CDR3 nucleotides: TGTGCCAGTAGTACAGCCGGGACAGGGTCCTACGAGCAGTACTTC. The chain employs TRBV19 and TRBJ2-7; 9 bases fit TRBD1. J was trimmed by 1 base and V by 4 bases; bases with no gene match: 5. The CDR3 totals 15 residues. CDR1 and CDR2 from the germline V gene are LNHDA and SQIVND (reference sequence).

The chain uses TRBV13 and TRBJ1-1, with 8 bases fitting TRBD1. The CDR3 consists of 21 residues. Unmatched junction bases numbered 26, after V lost 5 bases and J lost 3 bases. Germline V gene lookup returns CDR1 PRHDT and CDR2 FYEKMQ (reference sequence). CDR3 in amino acids: CASSRTTGGIWGGIGDTEAFF. CDR3 bases: TGTGCCAGCAGCCGGACAACAGGGGGAATTTGGGGGGGGATAGGGGACACTGAAGCTTTCTTT.

The chain employs TRBV5-4 and TRBJ2-1; D gene uncertain. The CDR3 is 14 amino acids. Trimming removed 1 base at V and 10 bases at J, with 15 bases between. Germline CDR1 SGHNT, CDR2 YYREEE (reference sequence). The CDR3 loop is CASSLKSYFPEQFF. The CDR3, as DNA: TGTGCCAGCAGCTTGAAGTCCTATTTTCCCGAGCAGTTCTTC.

As to this clone: Other DNA sequences in the same sample also yield this CDR3. The chain joins TRBV20-1 to TRBJ1-2; D unresolved. The CDR3 loop spans 11 amino acids. The V gene lost 4 bases and the J gene lost 8 bases, with 11 bases spanning the gap. Germline assignment: CDR1 DFQATT and CDR2 SNEGSKA (reference sequence). In DNA, the CDR3 is TGCAGTGCTACTCTTCTCGGGGGCTACACCTTC. It encodes CSATLLGGYTF.